Presented here are 22 T cell receptor beta chains from one specimen sequenced in a study of blood T cell repertoires in COVID-19. Sequencing was performed with immunoSEQ multiplex PCR; in TCRdb, only in-frame clones are kept and a portion is missing. The data contain hundreds of thousands of clones, roughly 90% of them singletons. The specimen sequenced was peripheral blood. These receptors were obtained from a woman in her seventies with COVID-19, enrolled during active disease.

The CDR3 protein is CASSHTGTGDHEQYF. The CDR3 nucleotides are TGTGCCAGCAGTCACACCGGGACAGGGGATCACGAGCAGTACTTC. The chain links TRBV27 to TRBJ2-7; TRBD1 aligns across 10 bases. J lost 5 bases, V lost 5 bases, and 9 bases had no gene match. The CDR3 totals 15 residues. The germline V gene encodes CDR1 MNHEY and CDR2 SMNVEV (reference sequence).

V and J are TRBV28 and TRBJ2-5; possible D gene TRBD2, 8 bases. The germline CDR1 and CDR2 sequences are MDHEN and SYDVKM. The CDR3 is 13 amino acids. Trimming pared 11 bases from V and 5 bases from J, leaving 18 bases between. In DNA form, the CDR3 reads TGTGCCTTCCTGACAGGGACTAGGGAGACCCAGTACTTC. Residues: CAFLTGTRETQYF.

The J gene is TRBJ1-2, the V gene TRBV7-8; 8 positions agree with TRBD1. The germline CDR1 and CDR2 sequences are SGHVS and FQNEAQ. V trimming: 5 bases; J trimming: 2 bases; junction bases outside the gene matches: 10. The CDR3 is 16 amino acids. CDR3 sequence: CASSKGRGQANYGYTF. CDR3 nucleotides: TGTGCCAGCAGCAAGGGCCGGGGACAGGCGAACTATGGCTACACCTTC.

This chain uses TRBV7-3 with TRBJ2-2; the D gene is possibly TRBD1 (6 bases). The germline gives CDR1 SGHTA, CDR2 FQGTGA. Deletions cut 2 bases from V and 1 base from J, with 11 bases between. The CDR3 runs 16 residues. The CDR3 bases are TGTGCCAGCAGCTTACAACCACAGGGGAACACCGGGGAGCTGTTTTTT. Translation: CASSLQPQGNTGELFF.

The chain recombines TRBV2 with TRBJ2-1; 8 bases are a match to TRBD1. V trimming: 6 bases; J trimming: 8 bases; junction bases outside the gene matches: 12. The germline gives CDR1 SNHLY, CDR2 FYNNEI. The CDR3 is 15 amino acids. The CDR3 here is CASSETGVPFHEQFF. DNA for the CDR3: TGTGCCAGCAGCGAGACAGGGGTTCCGTTCCATGAGCAGTTCTTC.

V and J are TRBV5-4 and TRBJ2-7, with 8 bases lining up with TRBD2. The CDR3 runs 13 residues. In germline, CDR1 is SGHNT, CDR2 YYREEE (reference sequence). The ends lost 5 bases at V and 5 bases at J; junction bases unmatched: 6. The CDR3 nucleotides are TGTGCCAGCAGTTGGGCGGGGGGTAACGAGCAGTACTTC. Amino acid sequence: CASSWAGGNEQYF.

The chain has TRBV10-3 and TRBJ2-5, with 11 bases lining up with TRBD1. This CDR3 comprises 13 residues. Trimming cost V 11 bases and J 4 bases; bases outside gene matches: 6. Per germline, CDR1 ENHRY and CDR2 SYGVKD. The CDR3 spells CASRTGGAETQYF. The CDR3 nucleotides read TGTGCCTCCAGGACAGGGGGCGCAGAGACCCAGTACTTC.

The chain uses TRBV9 and TRBJ1-2, with 12 bases matching TRBD1. J lost 7 bases, V lost 5 bases, and 6 bases had no gene match. The germline CDR1 and CDR2 sequences are SGDLS and YYNGEE. This CDR3 spans 14 amino acids. CDR3 sequence reads: CASRSGTGGRGYTF. The CDR3 DNA is TGTGCCAGCAGGTCCGGGACAGGGGGCCGTGGCTACACCTTC.

The chain has TRBV5-1 and TRBJ1-1, with D possibly matching TRBD1 (5 bases). CDR1 and CDR2 (germline): SGHRS, YFSETQ. The CDR3 has 14 residues. The ends were cut back, 2 bases at V and 8 bases at J, with 16 bases in the middle. CDR3 sequence: CASSFGGGGYEAFF. The CDR3 DNA sequence: TGCGCCAGCAGCTTTGGTGGGGGAGGATACGAAGCTTTCTTT.

This rearrangement joins TRBV7-2 to TRBJ2-7, with unresolved D. V was shortened by 3 bases and J by 0 bases, with 6 bases between the two germline ends. CDR1 and CDR2 from the germline V gene are SGHTA and FQGNSA. The CDR3 contains 13 residues. As DNA, the CDR3 is TGTGCCAGCAGCTTCCTGTTCTCCTACGAGCAGTACTTC. This sequence encodes CASSFLFSYEQYF. The variable domain in full, with the rest retrieved from reference TRBV7-2 and TRBJ2-7, is GAGVSQSPSNKVTEKGKDVELRCDPISGHTALYWYRQSLGQGLEFLIYFQGNSAPDKSGLPSDRFSAERTGGSVSTLTIQRTQQEDSAVYLCASSFLFSYEQYFGPGTRLTVT.

V is TRBV30 and J is TRBJ1-1; the D is unclear. With 0 bases removed from V and 4 bases from J, the gap between germline ends came to 9 bases. CDR1 GTSNPN and CDR2 SVGIG come from the germline V gene (reference sequence). The CDR3 loop spans 13 amino acids. The CDR3 DNA sequence: TGTGCCTGGAGTGTAATACTTGGCACTGAAGCTTTCTTT. This sequence encodes CAWSVILGTEAFF.

Comment on this clone: Other DNA variants within this sample encode the same CDR3. V usage is TRBV5-1 and J usage is TRBJ2-2; 9 bases line up with TRBD1. With 2 bases clipped from V and 2 bases from J, the junction kept 1 base outside the gene matches. Germline loops: CDR1 SGHRS, CDR2 YFSETQ. This CDR3 is built from 15 residues. As DNA, the CDR3 is TGCGCCAGCAGCTTACAGGGGGCAAACACCGGGGAGCTGTTTTTT. This gives the protein CASSLQGANTGELFF.

Worth noting for this clone: No DNA is shown, since the ends of the CDR3 on it are uncertain; the CDR3 is the one TCRdb lists. The J gene is TRBJ1-6, the V gene TRBV12-2; TRBD1 reflects the table's D call only, with no check against the DNA. TRBV12-2 is a pseudogene segment. Both ends counted, the CDR3 spans 16 residues. The CDR3 loop reads CASRFAPGNYNSPLHF.

The chain couples TRBV6-1 to TRBJ2-6; D gene unclear. Between the trimmed V and J ends, which lost 2 bases and 2 bases, there was a span of 4 bases. The germline V gene has CDR1 MNHNS and CDR2 SASEGT. The CDR3 has 14 amino acids. The chain's CDR3 is CASSELPGANVLTF. CDR3 bases: TGTGCCAGCAGTGAACTTCCTGGGGCCAACGTCCTGACTTTC.

The chain joins TRBV29-1 to TRBJ2-5; 8 bases match TRBD2. The CDR3 sequence is 14 residues long. J gave up 1 base and V 7 bases, and 8 bases lay outside the gene matches. Germline V gene lookup returns CDR1 SQVTM and CDR2 ANQGSEA. DNA of the CDR3: TGCAGCGCCGACACCGGGGGGGCCCAAGAGACCCAGTACTTC. Translating gives CSADTGGAQETQYF.

The rearrangement uses TRBV29-1 and TRBJ1-2; D not certain. Germline V gene sequence: CDR1 SQVTM, CDR2 ANQGSEA. This CDR3 region has 12 residues. Trimming took 5 bases from V and 8 from J, leaving 15 bases between them. The CDR3 is CSVPIGEWGYTF. DNA of the CDR3: TGCAGCGTTCCCATCGGGGAGTGGGGCTACACCTTC.

This clone was detected a few times. The CDR3 spells CASSQLGGTDTQYF. The CDR3 nucleotides read TGTGCCAGCAGCCAACTGGGCGGCACAGATACGCAGTATTTT. V usage is TRBV27 and J usage is TRBJ2-3; D remains ambiguous. V was shortened by 6 bases and J by 1 base, with 11 bases between the two germline ends. From germline, CDR1 is MNHEY and CDR2 SMNVEV (reference sequence). This CDR3 has 14 amino acids.

V is TRBV12-3 or TRBV12-4 and J is TRBJ1-5; D is undetermined. The length of the CDR3 is 13 residues. Trimming cost V 2 bases and J 2 bases, with 4 bases left between them. Here the CDR3 reads CASSLYGNQPQHF. In nucleotides, the CDR3 is TGTGCCAGCAGTTTATATGGCAATCAGCCCCAGCATTTT.

The chain links TRBV5-1 to TRBJ1-2; 9 nucleotides align to TRBD1. Germline CDR1 is SGHRS and CDR2 is YFSETQ. V lost 3 bases and J lost 8; bases outside the gene matches: 8. The CDR3 has 14 residues. Here the CDR3 reads CASSSGQGLGGYTF. CDR3 DNA: TGCGCCAGCAGCTCGGGACAGGGACTAGGAGGCTACACCTTC.

The genes are TRBV29-1 and TRBJ2-2, with TRBD2 matching over 10 bases. V was clipped by 6 bases and J by 4 bases; unmatched bases: 2. This CDR3 region has 13 residues. Germline V gene data show CDR1 as SQVTM and CDR2 as ANQGSEA. CDR3 sequence: CSVGTSATGELFF. The CDR3 DNA follows: TGCAGCGTCGGGACTAGCGCCACCGGGGAGCTGTTTTTT.

This CDR3 reads CAGYSAGGEFNSPLHF. The CDR3 region has the DNA TGTGCCGGTTATAGCGCAGGGGGCGAGTTTAATTCACCCCTCCACTTT. The genes are TRBV5-4 and TRBJ1-6; the match to TRBD1 covers 8 bases. The V gene end was trimmed by 10 bases and the J gene end by 6 bases; junction bases not matched to a gene: 15. The germline V gene encodes CDR1 SGHNT and CDR2 YYREEE (reference sequence). This CDR3 is 16 amino acids long.

The V gene is TRBV28, the J gene TRBJ1-6; 7 bases match TRBD1. This CDR3 spans 15 amino acids. Germline CDR1 and CDR2: MDHEN and SYDVKM. The V and J ends lost 5 bases and 6 bases, in that order; junction bases with no gene match: 7. CDR3 DNA sequence: TGTGCCAGCAGTACCTGGGACAGAGCTAATTCACCCCTCCACTTT. Protein product: CASSTWDRANSPLHF.